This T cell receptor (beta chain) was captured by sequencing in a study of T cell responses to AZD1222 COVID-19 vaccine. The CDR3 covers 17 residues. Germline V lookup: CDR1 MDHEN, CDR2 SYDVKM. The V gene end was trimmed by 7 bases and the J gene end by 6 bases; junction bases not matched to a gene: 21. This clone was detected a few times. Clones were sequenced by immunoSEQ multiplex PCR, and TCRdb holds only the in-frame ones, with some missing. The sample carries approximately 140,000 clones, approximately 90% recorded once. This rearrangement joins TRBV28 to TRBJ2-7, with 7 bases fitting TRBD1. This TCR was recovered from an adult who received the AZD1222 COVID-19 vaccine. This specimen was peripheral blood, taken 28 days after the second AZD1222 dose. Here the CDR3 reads CASTSPYSTGELSEQYF. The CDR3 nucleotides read TGTGCCAGCACCTCTCCCTACTCCACAGGGGAACTCAGCGAGCAGTACTTC.